Each of the 14 T cell receptor beta chains below was sequenced from the same sample in a study of blood T cell repertoires in COVID-19. TCRdb keeps only in-frame clones here, not all; method: immunoSEQ multiplex PCR. The sample carries about 73,000 clones, roughly 89% recorded once. Specimen: peripheral blood. The origin of the receptors is a man older than 75 with acute or convalescent COVID-19.

This clone appeared a few times. The V gene is TRBV9, the J gene TRBJ2-1; TRBD2 aligns across 11 bases. J gave up 4 bases and V 4 bases, and 4 bases lay outside the gene matches. Germline V gene lookup returns CDR1 SGDLS and CDR2 YYNGEE. The CDR3 covers 15 residues. The CDR3 DNA sequence: TGTGCCAGCAGCAATAGCGGGGGGGCGTACAATGAGCAGTTCTTC. It is translated as CASSNSGGAYNEQFF. Looking up the rest from reference TRBV9 and TRBJ2-1 gives the full variable domain: DSGVTQTPKHLITATGQRVTLRCSPRSGDLSVYWYQQSLDQGLQFLIQYYNGEERAKGNILERFSAQQFPDLHSELNLSSLELGDSALYFCASSNSGGAYNEQFFGPGTRLTVL.

The chain employs TRBV6-5 and TRBJ1-5; tentatively, D is TRBD1 (5 bases). V was trimmed by 11 bases and J by 7 bases, leaving 18 bases between them. The CDR3 contains 13 residues. Germline CDR1 is MNHEY and CDR2 is SVGAGI. The CDR3 sequence is CAGADVGLQPQHF. CDR3 coding DNA: TGTGCCGGAGCTGACGTGGGGCTACAGCCCCAGCATTTT.

The chain joins TRBV19 to TRBJ1-2; tentative D call: TRBD1 (5 bases). This CDR3 is 12 amino acids long. Germline CDR1 and CDR2: LNHDA and SQIVND (reference sequence). V was trimmed by 6 bases and J by 5 bases, leaving 10 bases between them. The CDR3 region has the DNA TGTGCCAGTAGCCCCCAGGGTTATGGCTACACCTTC. It is translated as CASSPQGYGYTF.

The rearrangement joins TRBV9 to TRBJ2-7; 9 nucleotides line up with TRBD2. From germline, CDR1 is SGDLS and CDR2 YYNGEE. Trimming cost V 4 bases and J 5 bases; bases outside gene matches: 13. This CDR3 has 16 amino acids. CDR3 bases: TGTGCCAGCAGCACCGGACTAGCGCAGTACAATAACGAGCAGTACTTC. It encodes CASSTGLAQYNNEQYF.

This chain joins TRBV11-1 and TRBJ2-7; D may be TRBD1 (5 bases). Trimming took off 5 bases at V and 0 bases at J, with 17 bases between the two ends. Germline V CDR1 and CDR2: SGHAT, FQDESV (reference sequence). CDR3 length equals 16 residues. The CDR3 region is CASSTRPDSSSYEQYF. CDR3 DNA sequence: TGTGCCAGCAGCACCCGCCCCGACAGTAGCTCCTACGAGCAGTACTTC.

The gene calls are TRBV7-9 and TRBJ2-7, with D perhaps TRBD2 (5 bases). Trimming left V 5 bases short and J 6 bases short, with 17 bases between. Looked up from germline, CDR1 is SEHNR and CDR2 is FQNEAQ (reference sequence). This CDR3 has 14 amino acids. The CDR3 DNA follows: TGTGCCAGCAGCCACCGGGATCATCCCCTCGAGCAGTACTTC. This gives the protein CASSHRDHPLEQYF.

This sequence joins TRBV30 and TRBJ1-6; TRBD1 matches 8 bases. Germline V gene lookup returns CDR1 GTSNPN and CDR2 SVGIG (reference sequence). This CDR3 contains 14 residues. V lost 0 bases, J lost 11 bases, and 6 bases stayed unmatched. The CDR3 DNA sequence: TGTGCCTGGAGTGTATCCAGGGGGCGAGCACCCCTCCACTTT. This codes for CAWSVSRGRAPLHF.

This clone was detected once. V is TRBV4-1 and J is TRBJ2-6; TRBD1 agrees at 11 bases. After removal of 1 base from V and 4 bases from J, the junction contained 6 bases not matched to a gene. CDR3 length equals 18 residues. Germline V gene lookup returns CDR1 MGHRA and CDR2 YSYEKL. The CDR3 loop reads CASSQGGQGAKGANVLTF. CDR3 nucleotides: TGCGCCAGCAGCCAAGGCGGACAGGGGGCGAAAGGGGCCAACGTCCTGACTTTC.

This sequence joins TRBV4-1 and TRBJ1-2; 7 bases line up with TRBD1. The CDR3 loop spans 16 amino acids. Germline loops: CDR1 MGHRA, CDR2 YSYEKL. V shed 5 bases, J shed 1 base, and the junction held 10 bases outside the gene matches. The CDR3 DNA reads as TGCGCCAGCAGCTACAGGGGACCCTTTAGTAACTATGGCTACACCTTC. Encoded protein: CASSYRGPFSNYGYTF.

V and J are TRBV24-1 and TRBJ2-1, with D unclear. The CDR3 extends over 17 amino acids. Germline-derived CDR1 and CDR2 are KGHDR and SFDVKD. V was shortened by 2 bases and J by 0 bases, with 13 bases between the two germline ends. DNA of the CDR3: TGTGCCACCAGTGATTCGTTAGGAGCAGACTCCTACAATGAGCAGTTCTTC. It specifies CATSDSLGADSYNEQFF.

The chain combines TRBV6-5 with TRBJ1-2; 7 bases line up with TRBD1. Germline-derived CDR1 and CDR2 are MNHEY and SVGAGI. There are 15 residues in the CDR3. The V segment lost 0 bases and the J segment 6 bases; nucleotides outside the gene matches: 7. CDR3 in amino acids: CASSYSLDREDGYTF. The CDR3 coding sequence is TGTGCCAGCAGTTACTCCTTAGACAGGGAGGATGGCTACACCTTC.

The CDR3 protein is CASSLALAGSTDTQYF. CDR3 in DNA: TGTGCCAGCAGTTTGGCGCTAGCGGGGAGCACAGATACGCAGTATTTT. The chain carries TRBV27 and TRBJ2-3, with 9 nucleotides matching TRBD2. The J segment lost 0 bases and the V segment lost 3 bases, leaving 4 bases of the junction unmatched. CDR1 is MNHEY and CDR2 is SMNVEV in the germline V gene (reference sequence). This CDR3 comprises 16 residues.

CDR3 sequence reads: CASSHSYNQPQHF. CDR3 DNA sequence: TGTGCCAGCAGCCATAGTTACAATCAGCCCCAGCATTTT. The chain uses TRBV12-3 or TRBV12-4 and TRBJ1-5, with no clear D. This CDR3 region has 13 residues. V was clipped by 6 bases and J by 3 bases, with 9 bases between them.

V usage is TRBV5-4 and J usage is TRBJ2-5; D is ambiguous. The CDR3 covers 13 residues. Germline V gene lookup returns CDR1 SGHNT and CDR2 YYREEE (reference sequence). Trimming removed 0 bases from V and 3 bases from J, with 6 bases in between. In nucleotides, the CDR3 is TGTGCCAGCAGCTTGGAACCTAAAGAGACCCAGTACTTC. Protein sequence: CASSLEPKETQYF.